This section outlines one T cell receptor beta chain sequence together with its context. Its antigen is still unknown. The CDR3 runs to 15 residues. The V gene lost 6 bases and the J gene lost 0 bases, with 10 bases spanning the gap. The germline V gene encodes CDR1 SGHRS and CDR2 YFSETQ. These data come from a study of CD8 T cells in ankylosing spondylitis. Study outcomes and limitations: Certain motif variants had earlier appeared in reactive arthritis synovial fluid and blood. A TCR beta motif of seven or eight highly homologous variants appeared characteristic of ankylosing spondylitis blood. There was reportedly significant enrichment of clones that were disease-linked in matched ankylosing spondylitis synovial fluid.

By quantitative 5'-RACE with molecular barcodes, the TCR beta libraries were made. MiXCR, applied by TCRdb to the 5' RACE reads, yields one record per CDR3 protein. Of approximately 400,000 distinct CDR3 sequences in the sample, 25% to 30% were seen once. The TCR comes from a male donor with ankylosing spondylitis. Sequenced input: blood, either unsorted or a sorted T cell fraction (not recorded which). The chain recombines TRBV5-1 with TRBJ2-6; a possible D gene is TRBD2 (6 bases). Here the CDR3 reads CASIPGGSGANVLTF. CDR3 DNA: TGCGCCAGCATCCCCGGGGGCTCTGGGGCCAACGTCCTGACTTTC.